Described below is a single T cell receptor beta chain sequence and its context. This entry belongs to a study of technical replicates of blood from a few donors. The CDR3 is 14 amino acids. Germline V gene lookup returns CDR1 SGHTA and CDR2 FQGNSA. The V gene lost 0 bases and the J gene lost 2 bases, with 7 bases spanning the gap. Profiling relied on immunoSEQ multiplex PCR, and the TCRdb table lists in-frame clones only, not all of them. This table has 55,000 to 75,000 clones, around 92% appearing once. This receptor was obtained from a human donor in good health. Some clones in this sample may be carry-over from other donors' samples. This chain uses TRBV7-2 with TRBJ2-5, with no clear D. Sequenced: PBMCs. The CDR3 region has the DNA TGTGCCAGCAGCTTAGCCCGAGCACAAGAGACCCAGTACTTC. It translates to CASSLARAQETQYF.